Below, 18 T cell receptor beta chains from the same sample are listed, as sequenced in a study of spatial heterogeneity in lung cancer. The time point here: sample taken at primary tumor resection. In each case, whole RNA from tumor, nontumor lung or frozen PBMC was sequenced unsorted. In TCRdb, the 5' RACE reads were re-called with MiXCR into one record per CDR3 protein. The profile shows 60,000 to 80,000 distinct CDR3 sequences, 10% to 15% of them singletons. The input for sequencing was PBMCs, taken at surgery. These TCRs come from a male donor with early-stage non-small cell lung cancer.

This clonotype was observed many times. This sequence joins TRBV4-3 and TRBJ2-1; weak D call: TRBD2 (6 bases). CDR3 size: 16 residues. Germline CDR1 and CDR2: LGHNA and YSLEER. V shed 0 bases and J shed 6 bases, with 15 bases lying between them. The CDR3 nucleotides read TGCGCCAGCAGCCAAGAATCGGGAGTGGGTATCAATGAGCAGTTCTTC. It encodes CASSQESGVGINEQFF.

The chain joins TRBV18 to TRBJ1-5; the match to TRBD1 covers 7 bases. V was clipped by 4 bases and J by 1 base; unmatched bases: 13. This CDR3 comprises 18 residues. Germline assignment: CDR1 KGHSH and CDR2 LQKENI. CDR3 nucleotides: TGTGCCAGCTCACTAATCTCCATGGCAGGGGGAAGCAATCAGCCCCAGCATTTT. Protein: CASSLISMAGGSNQPQHF.

This clonotype has a handful of counts. This chain uses TRBV20-1 with TRBJ1-1; 10 nucleotides line up with TRBD1. The CDR3 totals 14 residues. The V gene's germline CDR1 is DFQATT and CDR2 SNEGSKA (reference sequence). V shed 5 bases, J shed 2 bases, and the junction held 5 bases outside the gene matches. The chain's CDR3 is CSAEDRGYNTEAFF. Written as DNA, the CDR3 is TGCAGTGCTGAGGACAGGGGGTATAACACTGAAGCTTTCTTT.

This rearrangement joins TRBV7-2 to TRBJ2-3; D gene ambiguous. V dropped 1 base and J dropped 3 bases, with 11 bases sitting between them. Per the germline V gene, CDR1 is SGHTA and CDR2 is FQGNSA. The length of the CDR3 is 15 residues. Here the CDR3 DNA reads TGTGCCAGCAGCTTAGAACGGTTTGGGACAGATACGCAGTATTTT. Encoded protein: CASSLERFGTDTQYF. The full variable domain, its missing parts supplied by reference TRBV7-2 and TRBJ2-3, is GAGVSQSPSNKVTEKGKDVELRCDPISGHTALYWYRQSLGQGLEFLIYFQGNSAPDKSGLPSDRFSAERTGGSVSTLTIQRTQQEDSAVYLCASSLERFGTDTQYFGPGTRLTVL.

This clonotype has a handful of counts. The chain has TRBV5-1 and TRBJ1-1, with TRBD1 as a possible D gene (5 bases). V was trimmed by 1 base and J by 4 bases, leaving 20 bases between them. The CDR3 is 17 residues long. CDR1 and CDR2 from the germline V gene are SGHRS and YFSETQ. The CDR3 loop is CASSLPDSPGPPTEAFF. The CDR3 region has the DNA TGCGCCAGCAGCTTGCCAGACTCGCCGGGGCCACCCACTGAAGCTTTCTTT.

This clonotype was counted a few times. The chain carries TRBV20-1 and TRBJ1-2, with 10 bases aligning to TRBD1. V lost 1 base and J lost 2; bases outside the gene matches: 1. CDR1 DFQATT and CDR2 SNEGSKA come from the germline V gene (reference sequence). This CDR3 has 14 residues. In DNA, the CDR3 is TGCAGTGCTAGAGGGGGACAGGGGAACTATGGCTACACCTTC. This codes for CSARGGQGNYGYTF.

This clonotype was seen only a few times. The rearrangement joins TRBV24-1 to TRBJ1-5; 10 bases agree with TRBD1. The CDR3 length is 14 residues. Germline V lookup: CDR1 KGHDR, CDR2 SFDVKD. Germline trimming cut 3 bases from V and 7 bases from J; bases unmatched to any gene: 2. In DNA, the CDR3 is TGTGCCACCAGTGATGGGACAGGGGACCAGCCCCAGCATTTT. This codes for CATSDGTGDQPQHF.

This chain joins TRBV7-9 and TRBJ1-1, with a weak D call TRBD1 (6 bases). Per the germline V gene, CDR1 is SEHNR and CDR2 is FQNEAQ (reference sequence). CDR3 length equals 14 residues. Between the trimmed V and J ends, which lost 3 bases and 4 bases, there was a span of 12 bases. Here the CDR3 DNA reads TGTGCCAGCAGCTTCACAGGGATGATCACTGAAGCTTTCTTT. Protein product: CASSFTGMITEAFF.

The genes are TRBV5-4 and TRBJ1-1, with D tentatively TRBD1 (5 bases). With 1 base removed from V and 0 bases from J, the gap between germline ends came to 10 bases. The CDR3 covers 15 residues. Germline assignment: CDR1 SGHNT and CDR2 YYREEE (reference sequence). CDR3 loop: CASSLNLGVNTEAFF. CDR3 in DNA: TGTGCCAGCAGCTTGAATCTGGGGGTGAACACTGAAGCTTTCTTT.

This chain uses TRBV4-1 with TRBJ2-3, with 16 bases matching TRBD2. J was trimmed by 9 bases and V by 0 bases; bases with no gene match: 3. The germline gives CDR1 MGHRA, CDR2 YSYEKL. This CDR3 spans 16 amino acids. The CDR3 region is CASSQEWGLAGGTQYF. Here the CDR3 DNA reads TGCGCCAGCAGCCAAGAGTGGGGACTAGCGGGAGGGACGCAGTATTTT.

V and J are TRBV7-9 and TRBJ1-2; D is perhaps TRBD1 (5 bases). Germline-derived CDR1 and CDR2 are SEHNR and FQNEAQ (reference sequence). The CDR3 spans 14 residues. V shed 11 bases and J shed 8 bases, with 24 bases lying between them. The CDR3 bases are TGTGCCGGATCGGGGACCTCGCAGAGAGGGGGCTACACCTTC. Translating gives CAGSGTSQRGGYTF.

The chain recombines TRBV7-6 with TRBJ2-7; D may be TRBD1 (6 bases). V was pared by 2 bases and J by 5 bases, with 13 bases between. The CDR3 covers 14 residues. The germline V gene has CDR1 SGHVS and CDR2 FNYEAQ. CDR3 coding DNA: TGTGCCAGCAGCTTACTACAGGGTTCCCACGAGCAGTACTTC. Residues: CASSLLQGSHEQYF.

V is TRBV5-1 and J is TRBJ2-7, with D uncertain. Trimming left V 3 bases short and J 0 bases short, with 16 bases between. The germline V gene has CDR1 SGHRS and CDR2 YFSETQ. The CDR3 extends over 16 amino acids. The CDR3 here is CASSSPDGQLSYEQYF. The CDR3 nucleotides read TGCGCCAGCAGCTCGCCCGACGGCCAACTCTCCTACGAGCAGTACTTC.

V gene TRBV6-1 combines with J gene TRBJ2-7; D is ambiguous. V was trimmed by 4 bases and J by 2 bases, leaving 9 bases between them. There are 13 residues in the CDR3. Germline loops: CDR1 MNHNS, CDR2 SASEGT. The CDR3 loop is CASSVLPAYEQYF. Written as DNA, the CDR3 is TGTGCCAGCAGTGTGCTACCGGCCTACGAGCAGTACTTC.

This clonotype was found a few times. This chain uses TRBV5-4 with TRBJ2-3; D possibly matches TRBD1 or TRBD2 (5 bases each). The V end lost 4 bases, the J end lost 3 bases, and 15 bases lay between the germline ends. The CDR3 totals 15 residues. Germline CDR1 and CDR2: SGHNT and YYREEE (reference sequence). CDR3 sequence reads: CASSPRGDRTDTQYF. The CDR3 DNA sequence: TGTGCCAGCAGCCCAAGGGGAGATCGAACAGATACGCAGTATTTT.

This clonotype was picked up a small number of times. The chain is built from TRBV7-3 and TRBJ2-3, with TRBD2 matching over 10 bases. The CDR3 spans 16 residues. CDR1 and CDR2 (germline): SGHTA, FQGTGA. J lost 6 bases, V lost 1 base, and 7 bases had no gene match. The CDR3 DNA reads as TGTGCCAGCAGCTTAAGAGGGCTAGCGGGAGTGGATACGCAGTATTTT. Residues: CASSLRGLAGVDTQYF. The full variable domain, rest sourced from reference TRBV7-3 and TRBJ2-3, is GAGVSQTPSNKVTEKGKYVELRCDPISGHTALYWYRQSLGQGPEFLIYFQGTGAADDSGLPNDRFFAVRPEGSVSTLKIQRTERGDSAVYLCASSLRGLAGVDTQYFGPGTRLTVL.

Only a few counts were recorded for this clonotype. The rearrangement joins TRBV29-1 to TRBJ1-2; 7 bases fit TRBD1. This CDR3 is 13 amino acids long. Germline trimming cut 8 bases from V and 0 bases from J; bases unmatched to any gene: 6. Germline CDR1 reads SQVTM; CDR2 reads ANQGSEA. DNA of the CDR3: TGCAGCAGCAGGGGGTATTCTAACTATGGCTACACCTTC. Protein sequence: CSSRGYSNYGYTF.

This clonotype has more than one count but fewer than ten. The chain employs TRBV4-1 and TRBJ2-5; TRBD2 is a possible D gene (6 bases). Germline V gene sequence: CDR1 MGHRA, CDR2 YSYEKL. The CDR3 runs to 15 residues. The V end was cut by 0 bases, the J end by 4 bases, with 12 bases between. The CDR3 bases are TGCGCCAGCAGCCAAGATTACGGGAGCCCAGAGACCCAGTACTTC. Protein product: CASSQDYGSPETQYF.